The 12 T cell receptor beta chains given below trace back to one sample, sequenced in a study of T-cell reconstitution after alpha-beta-depleted transplantation in children. Unique molecular identifiers were incorporated into the prepared TCRbeta library. Each CDR3 protein is one row after TCRdb ran MiXCR on the PCR reads. Of about 110,000 distinct CDR3 sequences listed, about 6% are singletons. Material: PBMCs, mostly from graft donor cells, obtained 360 days after TCRalphabeta/CD19-depleted stem cell transplant. These receptors were obtained from a male patient under 10 years old who had a stem cell transplant for acute lymphoblastic leukemia, so the T cells may come from the graft donor.

This clonotype was seen many times. The rearrangement joins TRBV6-5 to TRBJ1-5, with no clear D. Germline V gene sequence: CDR1 MNHEY, CDR2 SVGAGI. Between the trimmed V and J ends, which lost 0 bases and 7 bases, there was a span of 7 bases. CDR3 length: 13 amino acids. The CDR3 here is CASSYSEEQPQHF. In nucleotides, the CDR3 is TGTGCCAGCAGTTACTCGGAGGAGCAGCCCCAGCATTTT.

The chain is built from TRBV7-9 and TRBJ1-4; D not resolved. Trimming pared 6 bases from V and 4 bases from J, leaving 15 bases between. There are 15 residues in the CDR3. Looked up from germline, CDR1 is SEHNR and CDR2 is FQNEAQ (reference sequence). The CDR3 protein is CASRPPTGINEKLFF. CDR3 sequence (DNA): TGTGCCAGCAGACCTCCCACTGGGATTAATGAAAAACTGTTTTTT. The entire variable domain, with the rest obtained from reference TRBV7-9 and TRBJ1-4, is as follows: DTGVSQNPRHKITKRGQNVTFRCDPISEHNRLYWYRQTLGQGPEFLTYFQNEAQLEKSRLLSDRFSAERPKGSFSTLEIQRTEQGDSAMYLCASRPPTGINEKLFFGSGTQLSVL.

This clonotype was detected ten times or more. This chain uses TRBV6-6 with TRBJ1-2, with D maybe TRBD1 (5 bases). The CDR3 is 12 amino acids. V lost 8 bases and J 8 bases, leaving 15 bases between the germline ends. The germline V gene has CDR1 MNHNY and CDR2 SVGAGI (reference sequence). CDR3 sequence reads: CASRRQLYGYTF. The CDR3 region has the DNA TGTGCCAGCCGGAGACAGCTGTACGGCTACACCTTC.

In this sample, this clonotype turned up a few times. This chain joins TRBV6-1 and TRBJ2-3, with 8 positions matching TRBD1. The CDR3 contains 17 residues. The junction had 11 bases not matched to a gene; V was cut back by 3 bases and J by 3 bases. The germline V gene encodes CDR1 MNHNS and CDR2 SASEGT. CDR3: CASSDLTGTGWTDTQYF. Written as DNA, the CDR3 is TGTGCCAGCAGTGATTTAACCGGGACAGGCTGGACAGATACGCAGTATTTT.

This clonotype was detected a few times. The genes are TRBV13 and TRBJ2-3; D might be TRBD2 (6 bases). CDR3 size: 15 residues. Germline V gene lookup returns CDR1 PRHDT and CDR2 FYEKMQ (reference sequence). Trimming stripped 0 bases from V and 2 bases from J, with 9 bases between. In DNA, the CDR3 is TGTGCCAGCAGCTTAGGTAGCGGCCTCACAGATACGCAGTATTTT. It is translated as CASSLGSGLTDTQYF.

This clonotype showed up many times. This CDR3 is CSGRGNEQFF. The CDR3 DNA sequence: TGCAGCGGGCGGGGCAATGAGCAGTTCTTC. This sequence joins TRBV29-1 and TRBJ2-1, with a weak D call TRBD2 (6 bases). CDR3 length: 10 amino acids. Between the trimmed V and J ends, which lost 7 bases and 6 bases, there was a span of 7 bases. Germline V gene data show CDR1 as SQVTM and CDR2 as ANQGSEA.

This rearrangement joins TRBV10-3 to TRBJ1-1, with D uncertain. CDR3 size: 11 residues. V was pared by 4 bases and J by 1 base, with 1 base between. Looked up from germline, CDR1 is ENHRY and CDR2 is SYGVKD. In nucleotides, the CDR3 is TGTGCCATCAGTGCGAACACTGAAGCTTTCTTT. Its translation: CAISANTEAFF.

This clonotype was detected many times. V is TRBV5-1 and J is TRBJ2-7; 9 nucleotides line up with TRBD1. CDR1 is SGHRS and CDR2 is YFSETQ in the germline V gene. V shed 4 bases and J 4 bases; nucleotides not matched to a gene: 15. This CDR3 region has 17 residues. In DNA, the CDR3 is TGCGCCAGCAGCCCGGGACAGGGTATCTTAGGGCGTTACGAGCAGTACTTC. It is translated as CASSPGQGILGRYEQYF.

This clonotype was seen at least ten times. The chain carries TRBV9 and TRBJ1-1; 7 nucleotides line up with TRBD1. Germline V gene data show CDR1 as SGDLS and CDR2 as YYNGEE. CDR3 length equals 15 residues. Trimming took 5 bases from V and 7 from J; bases not matched to a gene: 14. CDR3 nucleotides: TGTGCCAGCAGTGCAGGGGGGGAACCCCCCCTTGAAGCTTTCTTT. Translating it yields CASSAGGEPPLEAFF.

The chain joins TRBV20-1 to TRBJ2-7; 9 bases align to TRBD2. Germline CDR1 DFQATT, CDR2 SNEGSKA (reference sequence). The CDR3 sequence is 14 residues long. V trimming: 4 bases; J trimming: 2 bases; junction bases outside the gene matches: 6. The CDR3 protein is CSAKYSSGAYEQYF. The CDR3 region has the DNA TGCAGTGCTAAGTATTCTAGCGGGGCCTACGAGCAGTACTTC.

The genes are TRBV7-3 and TRBJ2-3, with TRBD2 matching 15 bases. Germline lookup yields CDR1 SGHTA and CDR2 FQGTGA. V lost 4 bases, J lost 5 bases, and 13 bases stayed unmatched. This CDR3 contains 19 residues. The CDR3 DNA reads TGTGCCAGCAGCTCGAGGGGAGGACTAGCGGGAGGGCCGGTAGATACGCAGTATTTT. This gives the protein CASSSRGGLAGGPVDTQYF.

This clonotype was counted at least ten times. V is TRBV9 and J is TRBJ2-3; D might be TRBD2 (7 bases). With 0 bases removed from V and 4 bases from J, the gap between germline ends came to 12 bases. The CDR3 consists of 15 residues. The germline gives CDR1 SGDLS, CDR2 YYNGEE. The CDR3 DNA follows: TGTGCCAGCAGCGTAGGGGGCGGGGGCCCAGATACGCAGTATTTT. Its translation is CASSVGGGGPDTQYF.